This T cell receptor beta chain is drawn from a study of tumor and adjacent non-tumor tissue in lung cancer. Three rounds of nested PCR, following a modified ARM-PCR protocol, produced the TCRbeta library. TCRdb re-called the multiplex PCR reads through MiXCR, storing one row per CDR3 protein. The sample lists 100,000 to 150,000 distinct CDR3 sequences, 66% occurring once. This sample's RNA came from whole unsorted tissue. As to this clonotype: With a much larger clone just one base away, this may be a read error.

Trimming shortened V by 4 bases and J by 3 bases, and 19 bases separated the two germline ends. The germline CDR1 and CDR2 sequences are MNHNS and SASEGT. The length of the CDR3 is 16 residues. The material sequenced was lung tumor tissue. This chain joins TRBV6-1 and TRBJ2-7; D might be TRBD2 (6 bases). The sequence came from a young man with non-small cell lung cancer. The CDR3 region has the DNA TGTGCCAGCAGTGCGTCCGGGATTAGCGGACACTACGAGCAGTACTTC. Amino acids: CASSASGISGHYEQYF.